Listed here are 23 T cell receptor beta chains from one sample, sequenced in a study of blood T cell repertoires in COVID-19. Sequencing used immunoSEQ multiplex PCR; TCRdb keeps in-frame clones, though not all of them. The sample includes fewer than 200,000 clones, around 83% of them seen just once. The material sequenced was PBMCs or T cells enriched from blood (not recorded which). These receptors came from a woman aged 45-65 years in a cohort exposed to, infected with or recovered from COVID-19 (not recorded which).

V and J are TRBV4-1 and TRBJ2-5, with 9 bases that match TRBD1. This CDR3 has 18 residues. After removal of 4 bases from V and 5 bases from J, the junction contained 17 bases not matched to a gene. In germline, CDR1 is MGHRA, CDR2 YSYEKL. As DNA, the CDR3 is TGCGCCAGCAGCCGAGGCCATTTCACGGGACAGGGTTCGGAGACCCAGTACTTC. The encoded protein is CASSRGHFTGQGSETQYF.

As for this clone: Other DNA sequences in the same sample also yield this CDR3. The chain couples TRBV29-1 to TRBJ1-3; D unresolved. Trimming cost V 5 bases and J 0 bases, with 5 bases left between them. The CDR3 length is 12 residues. CDR1 SQVTM and CDR2 ANQGSEA come from the germline V gene. CDR3 DNA sequence: TGCAGCGTTCGCAGCTCTGGAAACACCATATATTTT. It is translated as CSVRSSGNTIYF.

This chain joins TRBV28 and TRBJ2-2; 10 bases match TRBD2. The V gene end was trimmed by 7 bases and the J gene end by 6 bases; junction bases not matched to a gene: 8. This CDR3 region has 15 residues. Germline V gene sequence: CDR1 MDHEN, CDR2 SYDVKM. The CDR3 reads CASTIAGGLAGELFF. CDR3 DNA: TGTGCCAGCACGATAGCGGGAGGCCTAGCCGGGGAGCTGTTTTTT.

J is TRBJ2-5 and V is TRBV19; 13 bases are shared with TRBD2. Germline-derived CDR1 and CDR2 are LNHDA and SQIVND (reference sequence). There are 17 residues in the CDR3. The V and J ends lost 0 bases and 8 bases, in that order; junction bases with no gene match: 9. The CDR3 DNA reads as TGTGCCAGTAGTATAGATGCAAGACTAGCGGGAGGTGGCACCCAGTACTTC. It codes for CASSIDARLAGGGTQYF.

The chain employs TRBV18 and TRBJ2-7, with TRBD1 matching over 9 bases. With 3 bases clipped from V and 3 bases from J, the junction kept 6 bases outside the gene matches. Germline V gene sequence: CDR1 KGHSH, CDR2 LQKENI. This CDR3 has 15 amino acids. CDR3 in amino acids: CASSPRTGDIYEQYF. CDR3 nucleotide sequence: TGTGCCAGCTCACCGAGGACAGGGGATATCTACGAGCAGTACTTC.

Written as DNA, the CDR3 is TGTGCCAGCAGCTGGACTAGCGCCACAGATACGCAGTATTTT. This gives the protein CASSWTSATDTQYF. This chain links TRBV5-6 with TRBJ2-3, with 9 positions matching TRBD2. The CDR3 totals 14 residues. Germline-derived CDR1 and CDR2 are SGHDT and YYEEEE. Unmatched junction bases numbered 1, after V lost 3 bases and J lost 2 bases.

This clone has only a few counts. The V call is TRBV29-1, the J call TRBJ2-1, with 7 bases identical to TRBD1. Trimming cost V 4 bases and J 0 bases; bases outside gene matches: 9. CDR1 is SQVTM, CDR2 ANQGSEA, per germline. The CDR3 is made up of 16 amino acids. The CDR3 DNA reads TGCAGCGTTGTAGGCGGCAGGGGGAACTCCTACAATGAGCAGTTCTTC. This codes for CSVVGGRGNSYNEQFF.

A single count supports this clone. J is TRBJ1-6 and V is TRBV27; 11 nucleotides align to TRBD1. This CDR3 has 16 amino acids. The V and J ends lost 5 bases and 9 bases, in that order; junction bases with no gene match: 9. Germline CDR1 reads MNHEY; CDR2 reads SMNVEV (reference sequence). This CDR3 is CASSGGTGGLGSPLHF. In nucleotides, the CDR3 is TGTGCCAGCAGTGGAGGGACAGGGGGTTTGGGTTCACCCCTCCACTTT.

The count of this clone is one. This chain uses TRBV24-1 with TRBJ2-7, with D perhaps matching TRBD2 (5 bases). Germline lookup yields CDR1 KGHDR and CDR2 SFDVKD. Trimming stripped 4 bases from V and 3 bases from J, with 15 bases between. This CDR3 is built from 15 residues. The CDR3 here is CATSETSAGRYEQYF. The CDR3 nucleotides read TGTGCCACCAGTGAGACGAGCGCGGGCCGCTACGAGCAGTACTTC.

The V and J genes are TRBV10-3 and TRBJ2-2, with 9 nucleotides matching TRBD2. CDR1 is ENHRY and CDR2 is SYGVKD in the germline V gene. The CDR3 is 17 amino acids. Trimming at V came to 6 bases and at J to 2 bases, leaving 10 bases not matched to a gene. CDR3 DNA sequence: TGTGCCATCAGAAAGAGCGCGACTAGCGGCAACACCGGGGAGCTGTTTTTT. Residues: CAIRKSATSGNTGELFF.

The chain employs TRBV13 and TRBJ1-2; TRBD1 matches at 8 bases. V lost 5 bases to trimming and J lost 4 bases; unmatched junction nucleotides: 9. The CDR3 has 15 residues. Germline CDR1 and CDR2: PRHDT and FYEKMQ (reference sequence). The DNA of the CDR3 is TGTGCCAGCAGCCCCCGGGACAGGACCACCTATGGCTACACCTTC. Protein sequence: CASSPRDRTTYGYTF. Using reference TRBV13 and TRBJ1-2 for the parts outside the CDR3, the full variable domain is AAGVIQSPRHLIKEKRETATLKCYPIPRHDTVYWYQQGPGQDPQFLISFYEKMQSDKGSIPDRFSAQQFSDYHSELNMSSLELGDSALYFCASSPRDRTTYGYTFGSGTRLTVV.

V is TRBV7-3 and J is TRBJ1-2; 9 bases are shared with TRBD1. V gave up 5 bases and J gave up 8 bases; unmatched junction bases: 15. The V gene's germline CDR1 is SGHTA and CDR2 FQGTGA. This CDR3 is 16 amino acids long. The CDR3 sequence: CASSPRTGDPLNGYTF. In DNA, the CDR3 is TGTGCCAGCAGCCCCCGGACAGGGGACCCACTCAACGGCTACACCTTC.

The chain has TRBV27 and TRBJ2-1; TRBD2 agrees at 9 bases. Trimming removed 5 bases from V and 4 bases from J; junction bases left unmatched: 6. The CDR3 totals 15 residues. From germline, CDR1 is MNHEY and CDR2 SMNVEV (reference sequence). CDR3 nucleotides: TGTGCCAGCAGTGCGACTAGCGGACGGTACAATGAGCAGTTCTTC. This sequence encodes CASSATSGRYNEQFF.

The chain is built from TRBV28 and TRBJ2-5, with 7 bases fitting TRBD2. This CDR3 comprises 16 residues. CDR1 is MDHEN and CDR2 is SYDVKM in the germline V gene. After removal of 4 bases from V and 5 bases from J, the junction contained 13 bases not matched to a gene. The CDR3 reads CASSSHLAGAGETQYF. The CDR3, as DNA: TGTGCCAGCAGTTCCCACCTCGCGGGAGCGGGGGAGACCCAGTACTTC.

This clone is a singleton in its sample. The J gene is TRBJ1-1, the V gene TRBV18; 10 bases fit TRBD1. Trimming removed 3 bases from V and 4 bases from J; junction bases left unmatched: 2. In germline, CDR1 is KGHSH, CDR2 LQKENI. The CDR3 length is 14 residues. The CDR3 protein is CASSPGQGTTEAFF. In DNA form, the CDR3 reads TGTGCCAGCTCACCGGGACAGGGGACCACTGAAGCTTTCTTT.

The gene calls are TRBV18 and TRBJ2-1, with 8 positions matching TRBD2. Germline assignment: CDR1 KGHSH and CDR2 LQKENI. CDR3 length equals 16 residues. J lost 3 bases, V lost 3 bases, and 7 bases had no gene match. The CDR3 DNA reads TGTGCCAGCTCACCCCTTAGCGGGAAAGGCTACAATGAGCAGTTCTTC. Translation: CASSPLSGKGYNEQFF.

The chain links TRBV18 to TRBJ1-5; D ambiguous. The CDR3 is 15 amino acids. Germline V gene lookup returns CDR1 KGHSH and CDR2 LQKENI. Trimming shortened V by 5 bases and J by 0 bases, and 11 bases separated the two germline ends. The CDR3 protein is CASSDDFNSNQPQHF. CDR3 nucleotides: TGTGCCAGCTCAGACGACTTCAATAGCAATCAGCCCCAGCATTTT.

The chain is built from TRBV19 and TRBJ2-4, with 10 bases aligning to TRBD2. The V and J ends lost 4 bases and 1 base, in that order; junction bases with no gene match: 16. The length of the CDR3 is 20 residues. Germline lookup yields CDR1 LNHDA and CDR2 SQIVND (reference sequence). This CDR3 reads CASSTSGGPEGKKAKNIQYF. In nucleotides, the CDR3 is TGTGCCAGTAGTACTAGCGGGGGTCCGGAGGGTAAAAAGGCCAAAAACATTCAGTACTTC. The entire variable domain, with the rest obtained from reference TRBV19 and TRBJ2-4, is as follows: DGGITQSPKYLFRKEGQNVTLSCEQNLNHDAMYWYRQDPGQGLRLIYYSQIVNDFQKGDIAEGYSVSREKKESFPLTVTSAQKNPTAFYLCASSTSGGPEGKKAKNIQYFGAGTRLSVL.

The J gene is TRBJ1-2, the V gene TRBV28, with TRBD1 identical over 8 bases. Germline values: CDR1 MDHEN, CDR2 SYDVKM. J was trimmed by 4 bases and V by 5 bases; bases with no gene match: 9. This CDR3 has 15 residues. CDR3 nucleotide sequence: TGTGCCAGCAGTACAGGACAGGGTGGAATCTATGGCTACACCTTC. This translates into CASSTGQGGIYGYTF.

This chain connects TRBV5-4 to TRBJ2-1; TRBD2 matches 8 bases. Trimming took 4 bases from V and 1 from J; bases not matched to a gene: 13. Germline lookup yields CDR1 SGHNT and CDR2 YYREEE (reference sequence). This CDR3 contains 18 residues. The DNA for the CDR3 is TGTGCCAGCAGCCCGGGAGGGGGATTATGGATTTCCTACAATGAGCAGTTCTTC. The encoded protein is CASSPGGGLWISYNEQFF. The complete variable domain, with remaining parts taken from reference TRBV5-4 and TRBJ2-1, reads ETGVTQSPTHLIKTRGQQVTLRCSSQSGHNTVSWYQQALGQGPQFIFQYYREEENGRGNFPPRFSGLQFPNYSSELNVNALELDDSALYLCASSPGGGLWISYNEQFFGPGTRLTVL.

This chain uses TRBV28 with TRBJ1-2; 12 bases map to TRBD1. CDR1 is MDHEN, CDR2 SYDVKM, per germline. The trim removed 5 bases at V and 7 bases at J, leaving 11 bases unmatched. The CDR3 spans 16 residues. Here the CDR3 reads CASSTRTLGQGAGYTF. The CDR3 DNA follows: TGTGCCAGCAGTACCCGAACCCTGGGACAGGGGGCTGGCTACACCTTC.

The chain links TRBV5-4 to TRBJ2-1, with 12 bases aligning to TRBD2. The V and J ends lost 4 bases and 6 bases, in that order; junction bases with no gene match: 11. This CDR3 comprises 17 residues. Looked up from germline, CDR1 is SGHNT and CDR2 is YYREEE (reference sequence). Written as DNA, the CDR3 is TGTGCCAGCAGCAAAAAACTAGCGGGAGGAATACTCAATGAGCAGTTCTTC. Encoded protein: CASSKKLAGGILNEQFF.

The chain employs TRBV18 and TRBJ2-3; 8 bases fit TRBD2. This CDR3 comprises 15 residues. The germline gives CDR1 KGHSH, CDR2 LQKENI. J was trimmed by 1 base and V by 10 bases; bases with no gene match: 10. The CDR3 loop is CATPGGTDRTDTQYF. DNA for the CDR3: TGTGCCACCCCGGGAGGGACCGATCGCACAGATACGCAGTATTTT. Full variable domain (rest looked up from reference TRBV18 and TRBJ2-3): NAGVMQNPRHLVRRRGQEARLRCSPMKGHSHVYWYRQLPEEGLKFMVYLQKENIIDESGMPKERFSAEFPKEGPSILRIQQVVRGDSAAYFCATPGGTDRTDTQYFGPGTRLTVL.